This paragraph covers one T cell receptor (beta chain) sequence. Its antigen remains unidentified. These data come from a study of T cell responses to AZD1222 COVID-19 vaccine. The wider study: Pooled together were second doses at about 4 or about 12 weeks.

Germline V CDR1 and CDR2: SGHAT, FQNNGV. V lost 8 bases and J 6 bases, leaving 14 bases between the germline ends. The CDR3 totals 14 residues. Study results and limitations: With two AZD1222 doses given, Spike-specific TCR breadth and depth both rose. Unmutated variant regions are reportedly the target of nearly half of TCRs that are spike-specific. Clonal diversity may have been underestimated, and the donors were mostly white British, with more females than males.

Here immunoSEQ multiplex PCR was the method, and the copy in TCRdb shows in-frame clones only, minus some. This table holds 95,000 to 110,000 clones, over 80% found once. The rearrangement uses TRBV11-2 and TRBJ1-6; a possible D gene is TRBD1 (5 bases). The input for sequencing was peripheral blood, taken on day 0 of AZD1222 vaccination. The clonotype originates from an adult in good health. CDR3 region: CASSLSGGNSPLHF. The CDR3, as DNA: TGTGCCAGCTCCTTATCTGGGGGTAATTCACCCCTCCACTTT.